Each of the 11 T cell receptor beta chains below was sequenced from the same sample in a study of beta chain features in type 1 diabetes. The isolated RNA, all of it, was reverse transcribed, so expressed TCRB transcripts were what got sequenced. Using immunoSEQ multiplex PCR, the repertoire was profiled, and TCRdb retains in-frame clones only, with some absent. The repertoire holds approximately 160,000 clones, with approximately 9% as singletons. Material for sequencing was central memory CD4+ T cells from blood. The receptors were sampled from a woman between 18 and 29 years old in good health.

The genes are TRBV5-4 and TRBJ1-2; D not certain. The CDR3 contains 15 residues. With 0 bases removed from V and 0 bases from J, the gap between germline ends came to 9 bases. CDR1 SGHNT and CDR2 YYREEE come from the germline V gene (reference sequence). The CDR3 bases are TGTGCCAGCAGCTTGGGTAGAGCGTCTAACTATGGCTACACCTTC. Its protein product is CASSLGRASNYGYTF. Drawing the rest from reference TRBV5-4 and TRBJ1-2, the complete variable domain is ETGVTQSPTHLIKTRGQQVTLRCSSQSGHNTVSWYQQALGQGPQFIFQYYREEENGRGNFPPRFSGLQFPNYSSELNVNALELDDSALYLCASSLGRASNYGYTFGSGTRLTVV.

This clone appeared many times. The chain is built from TRBV23-1 and TRBJ2-7; possibly TRBD1 for D (6 bases). Being an ORF, TRBV23-1 has a function that is uncertain. The CDR3 totals 16 residues. V lost 1 base and J 0 bases, leaving 13 bases between the germline ends. The CDR3 region has the DNA TGCGCCAGCAGTCAATTTACCCGGACAGACTCCTACGAGCAGTACTTC. Translation: CASSQFTRTDSYEQYF.

This clone was counted between two and nine times. This chain links TRBV2 with TRBJ2-7, with 10 bases identical to TRBD2. J gave up 5 bases and V 5 bases, and 9 bases lay outside the gene matches. The CDR3 consists of 15 residues. Germline loops: CDR1 SNHLY, CDR2 FYNNEI. The CDR3 nucleotides are TGTGCCAGCAGTCCGCTGGGAGCGGGGGGGCACGAGCAGTACTTC. Amino acids: CASSPLGAGGHEQYF.

This clone was seen a handful of times. The rearrangement links TRBV2 to TRBJ1-1, with D possibly TRBD1 on 5 matching bases. CDR3 length: 14 residues. The V and J ends lost 7 bases and 5 bases respectively, with 17 bases between them. Germline V gene data show CDR1 as SNHLY and CDR2 as FYNNEI. CDR3: CASTLLAGRTEAFF. The CDR3 DNA reads as TGTGCCAGCACTCTTCTGGCAGGGAGGACTGAAGCTTTCTTT.

The chain is built from TRBV2 and TRBJ2-2, with a tentative D call TRBD1 (6 bases). This CDR3 is built from 13 residues. Germline CDR1 reads SNHLY; CDR2 reads FYNNEI. V was cut by 4 bases and J by 4 bases, with 7 bases left in between. The DNA for the CDR3 is TGTGCCAGCAGTGTACAGGGCACCGGGGAGCTGTTTTTT. Its translation: CASSVQGTGELFF.

This rearrangement joins TRBV5-1 to TRBJ2-5, with 8 nucleotides matching TRBD2. The CDR3 covers 15 residues. Losses at the gene ends were 3 bases for V and 1 base for J; bases not matched to a gene: 5. Per the germline V gene, CDR1 is SGHRS and CDR2 is YFSETQ. The CDR3 DNA follows: TGCGCCAGCAGCTCTTTAGCGGGGAGCCAAGAGACCCAGTACTTC. Protein sequence: CASSSLAGSQETQYF.

This sequence joins TRBV21-1 and TRBJ1-6; the tabulated D call, TRBD1, remains unverified against the DNA. TRBV21-1 counts as a pseudogene. The CDR3 is 14 residues long. CDR3 sequence (DNA): TGTGCCAGCAGCTGGGACAGGGGTAATTCACCCCTCCACTTT. This translates into CASSWDRGNSPLHF.

This clone was detected a few times. The chain is built from TRBV7-2 and TRBJ1-3; no firm D call. The germline gives CDR1 SGHTA, CDR2 FQGNSA. This CDR3 region has 15 residues. V was pared by 3 bases and J by 7 bases, with 16 bases between. CDR3 in amino acids: CASSLVNPSQNTIYF. DNA of the CDR3: TGTGCCAGCAGCTTGGTGAATCCTAGTCAGAACACCATATATTTT.

This clone was observed once. The genes are TRBV27 and TRBJ1-1; TRBD1 matches at 7 bases. Trimming took 5 bases from V and 0 from J; bases not matched to a gene: 6. The CDR3 consists of 15 residues. Germline-derived CDR1 and CDR2 are MNHEY and SMNVEV (reference sequence). The CDR3 region has the DNA TGTGCCAGCAGTCCCTTGGACAGGTTGAACACTGAAGCTTTCTTT. The encoded protein is CASSPLDRLNTEAFF.

The chain joins TRBV6-5 to TRBJ1-2; D gene ambiguous. This CDR3 comprises 12 residues. The V gene lost 3 bases and the J gene lost 8 bases, with 10 bases spanning the gap. Germline CDR1 and CDR2: MNHEY and SVGAGI. CDR3 in DNA: TGTGCCAGCAGTTATGAGGGCCGGGGCTACACCTTC. Translating it yields CASSYEGRGYTF.

The chain is built from TRBV7-8 and TRBJ1-2; possible D gene TRBD1, 6 bases. V lost 1 base, J lost 8 bases, and 14 bases lay in between. The CDR3 totals 14 residues. The germline CDR1 and CDR2 sequences are SGHVS and FQNEAQ. The CDR3 DNA reads TGTGCCAGCAGCTTAGACAGGGTCGCGGGCGGCTACACCTTC. Its protein product is CASSLDRVAGGYTF.